Included here is one T cell receptor (beta chain) sequence, with context. The data were taken from a study of blood T cell repertoires in COVID-19. At the level of the study: COVID-19 samples from acute and convalescent phases originated in the United States, Italy and Spain. T cells, B-cell-depleted T cells, or PBMCs provided the cDNA or gDNA that served as material.

In the source study's methods: Estimates of nucleated cell counts were drawn from the amplification of reference gene primers. Data came from immunoSEQ multiplex PCR; TCRdb stores just in-frame clones and leaves some out. The V and J calls and clone size come from that table; D and trimming were worked out from the DNA. The table has under 170,000 clones, approximately 83% seen once. Losses at the gene ends were 1 base for V and 4 bases for J; bases not matched to a gene: 3. Germline V lookup: CDR1 MNHNS, CDR2 SASEGT. This CDR3 is built from 14 residues. Sequencing was carried out using peripheral blood. The chain carries TRBV6-1 and TRBJ1-1, with 7 bases fitting TRBD1. This receptor was taken from a man aged 65 to 79 with acute or convalescent COVID-19. CDR3: CASSEVRDSTEAFF. DNA of the CDR3: TGTGCCAGCAGTGAAGTAAGGGACAGCACTGAAGCTTTCTTT.